One and the same sample provided the 10 T cell receptor beta chains below, sequenced in a study of CD8 T cells in Susac syndrome. Random-hexamer reverse transcription was applied to roughly 0.5 to 1 ug RNA. TCRdb redid the calling of the immunoSEQ multiplex PCR reads with MiXCR, one entry per CDR3 protein. The data show about 200,000 distinct CDR3 sequences, with roughly 91% seen just once and approximately 0.09% held by the top ten. The sample comprised CD4+ T cells from PBMCs. The receptors were sampled from a human donor with Susac syndrome.

The chain employs TRBV7-2 and TRBJ2-1; the D gene is possibly TRBD2 (5 bases). The CDR3 is made up of 16 amino acids. CDR1 SGHTA and CDR2 FQGNSA come from the germline V gene. V was shortened by 1 base and J by 0 bases, with 10 bases between the two germline ends. CDR3 loop: CASSLVASHSYNEQFF. CDR3 nucleotides: TGTGCCAGCAGCTTAGTCGCTAGCCACTCCTACAATGAGCAGTTCTTC. The variable domain in full, completed from reference TRBV7-2 and TRBJ2-1, reads GAGVSQSPSNKVTEKGKDVELRCDPISGHTALYWYRQSLGQGLEFLIYFQGNSAPDKSGLPSDRFSAERTGGSVSTLTIQRTQQEDSAVYLCASSLVASHSYNEQFFGPGTRLTVL.

The chain recombines TRBV20-1 with TRBJ2-7; tentative D call: TRBD2 (6 bases). The germline gives CDR1 DFQATT, CDR2 SNEGSKA (reference sequence). CDR3 length equals 13 residues. V lost 6 bases to trimming and J lost 0 bases, with 12 bases between them. The CDR3 reads CSAIMGLSYEQYF. CDR3 nucleotide sequence: TGCAGTGCGATAATGGGACTCTCCTACGAGCAGTACTTC.

The rearrangement joins TRBV4-1 to TRBJ1-2; D possibly corresponds to TRBD1 (5 bases). CDR1 is MGHRA and CDR2 is YSYEKL in the germline V gene. This CDR3 is 13 amino acids long. Between the trimmed V and J ends, which lost 4 bases and 6 bases, there was a span of 12 bases. The CDR3 nucleotides read TGCGCCAGCAGCCCAACCGGACACAATGGCTACACCTTC. The encoded protein is CASSPTGHNGYTF.

This rearrangement joins TRBV7-2 to TRBJ2-3; D possibly corresponds to TRBD2 (5 bases). The V end lost 6 bases, the J end lost 3 bases, and 10 bases lay between the germline ends. The CDR3 has 13 amino acids. From germline, CDR1 is SGHTA and CDR2 FQGNSA. The CDR3: CASSGGLTDTQYF. The DNA for the CDR3 is TGTGCCAGCAGTGGCGGGTTGACAGATACGCAGTATTTT.

This clonotype was seen once. The chain uses TRBV7-2 and TRBJ2-7; 8 bases map to TRBD1. The CDR3 consists of 15 residues. The J segment lost 3 bases and the V segment lost 5 bases, leaving 9 bases of the junction unmatched. Germline V gene data show CDR1 as SGHTA and CDR2 as FQGNSA. DNA for the CDR3: TGTGCCAGCAGCCCCCGGTCAGGGGGCTTCTACGAGCAGTACTTC. This codes for CASSPRSGGFYEQYF.

This clonotype showed up just once. The CDR3 DNA sequence: TGTGCCAGCAGCTTGGATATCGGGGAGCTGTTTTTT. Residues: CASSLDIGELFF. The chain combines TRBV7-2 with TRBJ2-2, with D unclear. V was trimmed by 3 bases and J by 7 bases, leaving 6 bases between them. The CDR3 is 12 amino acids. In germline, CDR1 is SGHTA, CDR2 FQGNSA.

This sequence joins TRBV6-5 and TRBJ2-7; D remains ambiguous. Germline values: CDR1 MNHEY, CDR2 SVGAGI. Trimming took 7 bases from V and 0 from J, leaving 16 bases between them. The CDR3 is made up of 15 amino acids. DNA of the CDR3: TGTGCCAGCACCCCTAAGGGTGAGGTCTCCTACGAGCAGTACTTC. It is translated as CASTPKGEVSYEQYF.

V usage is TRBV12-3 or TRBV12-4 and J usage is TRBJ2-5; D gene ambiguous. The length of the CDR3 is 14 residues. Trimming shortened V by 3 bases and J by 5 bases, and 13 bases separated the two germline ends. The chain's CDR3 is CASSFHQQWETQYF. CDR3 DNA sequence: TGTGCCAGCAGTTTTCACCAACAATGGGAGACCCAGTACTTC.

The chain couples TRBV25-1 to TRBJ2-1; TRBD1 agrees at 7 bases. The CDR3 covers 13 residues. J gave up 6 bases and V 3 bases, and 2 bases lay outside the gene matches. Germline CDR1 MGHDK, CDR2 SYGVNS. The CDR3 bases are TGTGCCAGCAGTGAGGCAGGGGGCAATGAGCAGTTCTTC. Its protein is CASSEAGGNEQFF.

This chain joins TRBV3-1 and TRBJ1-1, with 7 positions matching TRBD1. The V and J ends lost 0 bases and 3 bases, in that order; junction bases with no gene match: 7. The CDR3 sequence is 16 residues long. Germline CDR1 reads LGHDT; CDR2 reads YNNKEL (reference sequence). The CDR3 nucleotides are TGTGCCAGCAGCCAAGATGCGCGGACAGGCCACACTGAAGCTTTCTTT. This sequence encodes CASSQDARTGHTEAFF.